The rows below give T cell receptor beta chains drawn from one sample of a study of blood T cell repertoires in COVID-19. The method was immunoSEQ multiplex PCR; TCRdb's version includes in-frame clones alone and lacks a portion of them. The sample includes some 370,000 clones, around 87% seen only once; the top ten take 8.5% to 12%. The sample consisted of peripheral blood. The receptor set was obtained from a woman in her twenties or thirties with COVID-19, enrolled during active disease. CDR3s include the opening cysteine and the closing phenylalanine or tryptophan. The D gene is left open where the match is weak. Expanded clones get a size class; other rows say once, few or many, or leave the size out.

>TRBJ2-7|TRBV19|NA|NA
CASTMTASTYEQYF
TGTGCCAGTACCATGACAGCGTCAACCTACGAGCAGTACTTC
>TRBJ1-1|TRBV6-2/TRBV6-3|NA|NA
CASSYGAGSGTEAFF
TGTGCCAGCAGTTATGGTGCAGGGTCGGGCACTGAAGCTTTCTTT
>TRBJ2-2|TRBV11-3|TRBD2|NA
CASSSVRLAGVSGELFF
TGTGCCAGCAGCTCCGTGAGACTAGCGGGAGTAAGCGGGGAGCTGTTTTTT
>TRBJ2-1|TRBV19|NA|NA
CASSRGGGLYNEQFF
TGTGCCAGTAGTAGAGGAGGAGGACTCTACAATGAGCAGTTCTTC
>TRBJ2-1|TRBV10-3|TRBD1|NA
CAIKGQGNNEQFF
TGTGCCATCAAGGGACAGGGGAACAATGAGCAGTTCTTC
>TRBJ1-1|TRBV7-9|NA|NA
CASSLGAGTTFF
TGTGCCAGCAGCTTAGGTGCAGGGACAACTTTCTTT
>TRBJ1-1|TRBV7-8|NA|NA
CASEALGGGFGEAFF
TGTGCCAGCGAAGCCCTAGGGGGGGGTTTCGGTGAAGCTTTCTTT
>TRBJ1-1|TRBV30|TRBD1|NA
CAWSVGGTANTEAFF
TGTGCCTGGAGTGTAGGCGGGACAGCGAACACTGAAGCTTTCTTT
>TRBJ2-7|TRBV10-3|TRBD1|NA
CAISRDSPSQLGQYF
TGTGCCATCAGTCGGGACAGTCCGAGCCAATTGGGGCAGTACTTC
>TRBJ2-7|TRBV6-5|NA|NA
CASSRSYEQYF
TGTGCCAGCAGCCGCTCCTACGAGCAGTACTTC
>TRBJ2-7|TRBV28|NA|NA
CASSFGLGGEQYF
TGTGCCAGCAGTTTCGGACTGGGGGGCGAGCAGTACTTC
>TRBJ1-4|TRBV30|NA|NA
CAWEPVPFNEKLFF
TGTGCCTGGGAGCCGGTCCCTTTTAATGAAAAACTGTTTTTT
>TRBJ1-3|TRBV6-1|NA|NA
CASSEALRGSGNTIYF
TGTGCCAGCAGTGAAGCGCTCCGGGGTAGTGGAAACACCATATATTTT
>TRBJ2-7|TRBV4-1|NA|NA
CASSPYLAAVYEQYF
TGCGCCAGCAGCCCCTACCTAGCTGCCGTCTACGAGCAGTACTTC
>TRBJ1-4|TRBV7-3|TRBD1|NA
CASSQDRGRNEKLFF
TGTGCCAGCAGCCAAGACAGGGGGCGAAATGAAAAACTGTTTTTT
>TRBJ2-2|TRBV5-1|TRBD1|NA
CASSLSQGAITGELFF
TGCGCCAGCAGCTTGTCTCAGGGGGCGATAACCGGGGAGCTGTTTTTT
>TRBJ1-6|TRBV30|TRBD1|NA
CAWSPPRTGGGSPLHF
TGTGCCTGGAGTCCTCCTCGGACAGGGGGTGGTTCACCCCTCCACTTT
>TRBJ1-5|TRBV24-1|NA|NA
CATSDLSGNQPQHF
TGTGCCACCAGTGATCTCTCGGGTAATCAGCCCCAGCATTTT
>TRBJ1-2|TRBV20-1|TRBD1|NA
CSASRSGGEGYTF
TGCAGTGCTAGTCGTTCAGGGGGCGAAGGCTACACCTTC
>TRBJ2-7|TRBV4-2|TRBD2|once
CASSQERGGGISGRYYEQYF
TGTGCCAGCAGCCAAGAGCGGGGTGGGGGAATTAGCGGGCGCTACTACGAGCAGTACTTC
>TRBJ2-7|TRBV18|TRBD2|few
CASSPTSGGSYEQYF
TGTGCCAGCTCACCAACTAGCGGGGGCTCCTACGAGCAGTACTTC
>TRBJ2-3|TRBV14|TRBD2|NA
CASSQGTSAITDTQYF
TGTGCCAGCAGCCAAGGGACTAGCGCCATCACAGATACGCAGTATTTT
>TRBJ2-3|TRBV7-8|TRBD2|NA
CASSLRLAGKDKLRTDTQYF
TGTGCCAGCAGCTTACGACTAGCGGGAAAAGACAAATTACGCACAGATACGCAGTATTTT
>TRBJ1-5|TRBV19|TRBD1|NA
CASSITGGAQPQHF
TGTGCCAGTAGTATCACAGGGGGCGCTCAGCCCCAGCATTTT
>TRBJ2-1|TRBV5-1|NA|NA
CASKSLSSYNEQFF
TGCGCCAGTAAGAGCTTGTCCTCCTACAATGAGCAGTTCTTC
>TRBJ2-3|TRBV11-2|NA|NA
CASSPWVGGSTDTQYF
TGTGCCAGCAGCCCTTGGGTAGGCGGGAGCACAGATACGCAGTATTTT
>TRBJ2-1|TRBV27|TRBD2|NA
CASSRIAGGGVEQFF
TGTGCCAGCAGTAGAATAGCGGGAGGTGGTGTTGAGCAGTTCTTC
>TRBJ1-2|TRBV28|NA|NA
CASMANYGYTF
TGTGCCAGCATGGCCAACTATGGCTACACCTTC
>TRBJ2-7|TRBV28|NA|NA
CASSTYTVVLSYEQYF
TGTGCCAGCAGCACTTATACAGTCGTCCTTTCCTACGAGCAGTACTTC
>TRBJ2-2|TRBV19|NA|NA
CASGDGGAGTGELFF
TGTGCCAGTGGTGATGGGGGCGCGGGCACCGGGGAGCTGTTTTTT
>TRBJ1-1|TRBV2|NA|NA
CASSDEADSEAFF
TGTGCCAGCAGTGATGAGGCGGACAGTGAAGCTTTCTTT
>TRBJ2-1|TRBV11-3|TRBD1|NA
CASSLGRDRADEQFF
TGTGCCAGCAGCTTGGGCCGGGACAGGGCTGATGAGCAGTTCTTC
>TRBJ2-3|TRBV5-1|TRBD2|NA
CASSVEGLAGTTDTQYF
TGCGCCAGCAGCGTGGAGGGACTAGCGGGAACCACAGATACGCAGTATTTT
>TRBJ1-5|TRBV30|NA|NA
CAWSVKRGNQPQHF
TGTGCCTGGAGTGTAAAGCGGGGCAATCAGCCCCAGCATTTT
>TRBJ2-5|TRBV4-2|NA|NA
CASSQDRRESGQETQYF
TGTGCCAGCAGCCAAGATAGGAGGGAGTCCGGCCAAGAGACCCAGTACTTC
>TRBJ1-5|TRBV19|NA|NA
CATKRGASGQPQHF
TGTGCCACCAAGCGGGGGGCGTCGGGTCAGCCCCAGCATTTT
>TRBJ2-3|TRBV11-2|TRBD2|NA
CASSPGLADTDTQYF
TGTGCCAGCAGCCCCGGCCTAGCGGACACAGATACGCAGTATTTT
>TRBJ2-3|TRBV6-1|TRBD1|NA
CASSEAGGDTQYF
TGTGCCAGCAGTGAAGCAGGGGGCGATACGCAGTATTTT
>TRBJ2-7|TRBV6-9|TRBD1|NA
CATFTQGEDAPYEQYF
TGTGCCACCTTTACACAGGGGGAGGACGCGCCCTACGAGCAGTACTTC
>TRBJ2-7|TRBV9|TRBD2|NA
CASSVGGLAGVSEQYF
TGTGCCAGCAGCGTAGGCGGACTAGCGGGAGTAAGCGAGCAGTACTTC
>TRBJ2-3|TRBV28|NA|NA
CASSLLGQGGTDTQYF
TGTGCCAGCAGTTTATTGGGGCAGGGCGGCACAGATACGCAGTATTTT
>TRBJ2-1|TRBV9|TRBD1|NA
CASSVAPGGYNNEQFF
TGTGCCAGCAGCGTAGCTCCAGGGGGCTACAACAATGAGCAGTTCTTC